This TCR beta chain was recorded in a study of blood T cells in healthy people across ages. The study's findings and limits: Strong correlation was found linking TCR beta diversity to naive T cell percentage. One million T cells yielded diversity estimates that were considered underestimates.

A second 7 to 11 cycle PCR used barcoded and J-beta primers. One entry per CDR3 protein, called by TCRdb with MiXCR from the 5' RACE reads. This sample has more than 650,000 distinct CDR3 sequences, with about a fifth found just once. In regard to this clonotype: Its antigen is still unknown.

The CDR3 sequence is 14 residues long. Per the germline V gene, CDR1 is LGHDT and CDR2 is YNNKEL (reference sequence). V was cut by 4 bases and J by 0 bases, with 10 bases left in between. The genes are TRBV3-1 and TRBJ2-7; tentative D call: TRBD1 (6 bases). The TCR sequence derives from an older man in good health. The sample consisted of blood. This CDR3 reads CASSRQDGSYEQYF. CDR3 DNA: TGTGCCAGCAGCCGACAGGATGGCTCCTACGAGCAGTACTTC.